This T cell receptor beta chain was recovered during a study of cytomegalovirus exposure and HLA in healthy donors. Whole-study results and caveats: With DRB1 most and HLA-C fewest, TCR association rates differed between HLA loci in a later analysis. Fewer N-insertions (relative to the roughly 720-donor mean) were reportedly seen in an Asian-associated ancestry cluster in a later analysis. Most observed TCR sequences were rare, whereas some public TCRs were detected in many donors.

V dropped 1 base and J dropped 5; count of bases not matched to a gene: 7. Germline V gene sequence: CDR1 GTSNPN, CDR2 SVGIG (reference sequence). This CDR3 spans 15 amino acids. To note about this clone: Antigen unknown.

PCR amplification relied on 60 Vbeta primers (plus 13 Jbeta primers). In the original analysis: Roughly 11 million shared chains were among the roughly 80 million unique TCR beta chains that a later analysis counted. Measured with immunoSEQ multiplex PCR; TCRdb has only the in-frame clones, and not every one. Clonal size and the V and J genes are those of that table, whereas D and trimming came from the DNA. The sample records under 20,000 clones, about four fifths being singletons. The rearrangement joins TRBV30 to TRBJ1-2, with 10 bases that match TRBD1. This clonotype was sampled from a human donor in good health. Material for sequencing was PBMCs. CDR3 bases: TGTGCCTGGAGTGAAGGGACAGGGGACGTTTATGGCTACACCTTC. This sequence encodes CAWSEGTGDVYGYTF.